One sample yielded the 2 T cell receptor beta chains listed below, sequenced in a study of beta chain features in type 1 diabetes. These receptors' antigens are unknown. The investigators reverse transcribed all of the isolated RNA, so they sequenced expressed TCRB transcripts. Method: immunoSEQ multiplex PCR; TCRdb's copy keeps in-frame clones and lacks some. Of 250,000 to 350,000 clones detected, roughly 13% appear once; the ten largest clones hold about 0.017%. Whole-study results and caveats: Type 1 diabetes patients had TCRB CDR3s that were shorter (moderately but significantly so) in all four CD4+ subsets.

Sequenced material: naive CD4+ T cells from blood. The receptor set was obtained from a man in his thirties or forties with type 1 diabetes.

The chain uses TRBV28 and TRBJ2-7; 7 bases map to TRBD1. This CDR3 spans 15 amino acids. The V gene's germline CDR1 is MDHEN and CDR2 SYDVKM. Trimming removed 7 bases from V and 5 bases from J; junction bases left unmatched: 14. CDR3 loop: CASINQGVRPDEQYF. The CDR3 nucleotides are TGTGCCAGCATTAATCAGGGGGTCAGGCCTGACGAGCAGTACTTC. Full variable domain (remainder filled in from reference TRBV28 and TRBJ2-7): DVKVTQSSRYLVKRTGEKVFLECVQDMDHENMFWYRQDPGLGLRLIYFSYDVKMKEKGDIPEGYSVSREKKERFSLILESASTNQTSMYLCASINQGVRPDEQYFGPGTRLTVT.

The sample holds a few counts of this clone. The chain couples TRBV5-6 to TRBJ2-3, with 8 bases matching TRBD1. Germline V gives CDR1 SGHDT, CDR2 YYEEEE. The V gene end was trimmed by 0 bases and the J gene end by 4 bases; junction bases not matched to a gene: 1. The CDR3 extends over 14 amino acids. The CDR3 here is CASSLGQGPDTQYF. CDR3 nucleotide sequence: TGTGCCAGCAGCTTGGGACAGGGGCCAGATACGCAGTATTTT.